Below are 6 T cell receptor beta chains sequenced from a single sample in a study of T cells in narcolepsy. The protocol was immunoSEQ multiplex PCR, while the TCRdb copy is restricted to in-frame clones and leaves out a portion. The sample holds roughly 24,000 clones, about 80% seen once. Sequencing was carried out using memory (CD45RA-) CD4+ T cells from blood. The receptor set was obtained from a human donor in good health.

The rearrangement joins TRBV18 to TRBJ2-7, with 12 bases that match TRBD2. V lost 3 bases to trimming and J lost 4 bases; unmatched junction nucleotides: 7. Germline CDR1 reads KGHSH; CDR2 reads LQKENI. This CDR3 spans 16 amino acids. This CDR3 is CASSPTGLAGVYEQYF. The CDR3 nucleotides read TGTGCCAGCTCACCGACGGGACTAGCGGGCGTATACGAGCAGTACTTC.

The chain joins TRBV4-1 to TRBJ1-2; 8 bases fit TRBD1. Germline V lookup: CDR1 MGHRA, CDR2 YSYEKL. The V gene end was trimmed by 5 bases and the J gene end by 6 bases; junction bases not matched to a gene: 11. CDR3 length: 15 amino acids. This CDR3 reads CASSDPGRRGHGYTF. CDR3 DNA: TGCGCCAGCAGCGATCCGGGACGCAGGGGGCATGGCTACACCTTC.

A single count supports this clone. The chain joins TRBV2 to TRBJ2-5; 13 nucleotides match TRBD2. Losses at the gene ends were 6 bases for V and 1 base for J; bases not matched to a gene: 5. This CDR3 has 16 amino acids. The germline V gene encodes CDR1 SNHLY and CDR2 FYNNEI. The CDR3 loop reads CASRMTSGGTQETQYF. DNA for the CDR3: TGTGCCAGCAGGATGACTAGCGGGGGGACCCAAGAGACCCAGTACTTC. The variable domain in full, completed from reference TRBV2 and TRBJ2-5, reads EPEVTQTPSHQVTQMGQEVILRCVPISNHLYFYWYRQILGQKVEFLVSFYNNEISEKSEIFDDQFSVERPDGSNFTLKIRSTKLEDSAMYFCASRMTSGGTQETQYFGPGTRLLVL.

V is TRBV2 and J is TRBJ2-5, with D perhaps matching TRBD1 (5 bases). The end of the DNA is better explained by TRBJ2-7, so the J call may be wrong. The CDR3 is 12 residues long. In germline, CDR1 is SNHLY, CDR2 FYNNEI. The CDR3 reads CASSEGPHEQYF. CDR3 sequence (DNA): TGTGCCAGCAGTGAGGGGCCCCACGAGCAGTACTTC.

The chain carries TRBV27 and TRBJ1-6; D ambiguous. The CDR3 loop spans 14 amino acids. With 6 bases removed from V and 8 bases from J, the gap between germline ends came to 14 bases. Per the germline V gene, CDR1 is MNHEY and CDR2 is SMNVEV (reference sequence). CDR3 residues: CASRTSEVYSPLHF. In DNA form, the CDR3 reads TGTGCCAGCAGGACATCGGAGGTCTATTCACCCCTCCACTTT.

This chain connects TRBV19 to TRBJ1-1; no clear D gene. V lost 7 bases to trimming and J lost 0 bases, with 15 bases between them. The CDR3 consists of 15 residues. The germline V gene encodes CDR1 LNHDA and CDR2 SQIVND (reference sequence). The CDR3, as DNA: TGTGCCAGTAAGGGCTCAGCCTCCATGAACACTGAAGCTTTCTTT. This sequence encodes CASKGSASMNTEAFF. Together with reference TRBV19 and TRBJ1-1, the CDR3 gives the full variable domain: DGGITQSPKYLFRKEGQNVTLSCEQNLNHDAMYWYRQDPGQGLRLIYYSQIVNDFQKGDIAEGYSVSREKKESFPLTVTSAQKNPTAFYLCASKGSASMNTEAFFGQGTRLTVV.